Listed here are 27 T cell receptor beta chains from one sample, sequenced in a study of T cell changes during pregnancy in multiple sclerosis. The assay was immunoSEQ multiplex PCR, and TCRdb's table has in-frame clones only and misses some. The data show around 130,000 clones, roughly 92% seen once. This material consisted of peripheral blood, taken before pregnancy. These receptors were obtained from a female donor with multiple sclerosis, enrolled in a pregnancy study.

This chain joins TRBV21-1 and TRBJ2-3; TRBD1 is the table's D call and was not checked against the DNA. TRBV21-1 is an annotated pseudogene. This CDR3 comprises 17 residues. The CDR3 sequence: CASSKARGRPTPGTQYF. CDR3 in DNA: TGTGCCAGCAGCAAAGCAAGGGGGCGACCCACTCCGGGTACGCAGTATTTT.

V and J are TRBV5-1 and TRBJ2-5, with TRBD1 as a possible D gene (5 bases). V lost 4 bases and J lost 1, with 14 bases in between. This CDR3 is 15 amino acids long. CDR1 and CDR2 from the germline V gene are SGHRS and YFSETQ. CDR3 protein: CASSPSRQLQETQYF. In DNA, the CDR3 is TGCGCCAGCAGCCCCTCCAGACAGCTCCAAGAGACCCAGTACTTC.

The chain carries TRBV7-8 and TRBJ2-1; D not certain. CDR1 and CDR2 from the germline V gene are SGHVS and FQNEAQ. V lost 3 bases and J 6 bases, leaving 12 bases between the germline ends. This CDR3 region has 14 residues. The CDR3 loop reads CASSFRRSTNEQFF. The CDR3 DNA reads as TGTGCCAGCAGCTTCCGGAGAAGCACCAATGAGCAGTTCTTC.

This rearrangement joins TRBV5-1 to TRBJ2-1, with D perhaps TRBD2 (5 bases). Germline CDR1 reads SGHRS; CDR2 reads YFSETQ. Trimming removed 1 base at V and 3 bases at J, with 11 bases between. This CDR3 is built from 15 residues. The CDR3 region is CASSLTSGVYNEQFF. In nucleotides, the CDR3 is TGCGCCAGCAGCTTGACCAGCGGAGTCTACAATGAGCAGTTCTTC.

This clone was found many times. V is TRBV7-2 and J is TRBJ1-6; D possibly corresponds to TRBD1 (5 bases). Germline V lookup: CDR1 SGHTA, CDR2 FQGNSA. The CDR3 runs 13 residues. Trimming shortened V by 5 bases and J by 11 bases, and 13 bases separated the two germline ends. The CDR3 is CASSLRARPPLHF. The CDR3 region has the DNA TGTGCCAGCAGCCTCAGGGCACGCCCACCCCTCCACTTT.

The genes are TRBV6-6 and TRBJ1-5; D perhaps matches TRBD1 (6 bases). The V and J ends lost 8 bases and 5 bases respectively, with 10 bases between them. The CDR3 loop spans 12 amino acids. The germline gives CDR1 MNHNY, CDR2 SVGAGI (reference sequence). The CDR3 loop is CASGGPYQPQHF. CDR3 in DNA: TGTGCCAGCGGGGGCCCGTATCAGCCCCAGCATTTT.

The chain links TRBV27 to TRBJ2-5, with 9 bases lining up with TRBD1. Unmatched junction bases numbered 7, after V lost 1 base and J lost 1 base. The germline gives CDR1 MNHEY, CDR2 SMNVEV (reference sequence). This CDR3 has 17 amino acids. The CDR3 spells CASSLWGWDRVQETQYF. DNA of the CDR3: TGTGCCAGCAGTTTATGGGGCTGGGACAGGGTCCAAGAGACCCAGTACTTC.

The chain employs TRBV19 and TRBJ1-5; 7 bases map to TRBD1. The CDR3 is 15 residues long. CDR1 LNHDA and CDR2 SQIVND come from the germline V gene (reference sequence). V was pared by 9 bases and J by 6 bases, with 14 bases of the junction left unmatched. The CDR3 is CASSPYRGMGQPQHF. The CDR3 region has the DNA TGTGCCAGCTCCCCCTACAGGGGAATGGGTCAGCCCCAGCATTTT. The full variable domain, with the rest looked up from reference TRBV19 and TRBJ1-5, is DGGITQSPKYLFRKEGQNVTLSCEQNLNHDAMYWYRQDPGQGLRLIYYSQIVNDFQKGDIAEGYSVSREKKESFPLTVTSAQKNPTAFYLCASSPYRGMGQPQHFGDGTRLSIL.

The V call is TRBV6-1, the J call TRBJ1-2; 7 positions agree with TRBD1. The CDR3 covers 13 residues. Trimming took 4 bases from V and 8 from J; bases not matched to a gene: 7. Germline-derived CDR1 and CDR2 are MNHNS and SASEGT. Here the CDR3 reads CASSGRQGGGYTF. CDR3 bases: TGTGCCAGCAGTGGCCGACAGGGCGGAGGCTACACCTTC.

The chain carries TRBV2 and TRBJ2-2; 8 bases fit TRBD2. This CDR3 is 14 amino acids long. Germline loops: CDR1 SNHLY, CDR2 FYNNEI. The V segment lost 6 bases and the J segment 4 bases; nucleotides outside the gene matches: 4. DNA for the CDR3: TGTGCCAGCAGGGCTAGCGGGCCCACCGGGGAGCTGTTTTTT. Translation: CASRASGPTGELFF.

The V call is TRBV6-6, the J call TRBJ2-1; 15 nucleotides align to TRBD2. After removal of 2 bases from V and 8 bases from J, the junction contained 4 bases not matched to a gene. The germline CDR1 and CDR2 sequences are MNHNY and SVGAGI (reference sequence). This CDR3 has 16 amino acids. The CDR3 coding sequence is TGTGCCAGCAGTTACGGACTAGCGGGAGGGCTCGATGAGCAGTTCTTC. Protein sequence: CASSYGLAGGLDEQFF.

This chain links TRBV15 with TRBJ2-2; D perhaps matches TRBD1 (5 bases). Between the trimmed V and J ends, which lost 0 bases and 3 bases, there was a span of 8 bases. CDR1 and CDR2 from the germline V gene are LNHNV and YYDKDF (reference sequence). This CDR3 is built from 15 residues. The CDR3 is CATSRDRAYTGELFF. CDR3 sequence (DNA): TGTGCCACCAGCAGAGACAGGGCGTACACCGGGGAGCTGTTTTTT. Supplemented by reference TRBV15 and TRBJ2-2, the full variable domain reads DAMVIQNPRYQVTQFGKPVTLSCSQTLNHNVMYWYQQKSSQAPKLLFHYYDKDFNNEADTPDNFQSRRPNTSFCFLDIRSPGLGDTAMYLCATSRDRAYTGELFFGEGSRLTVL.

This chain joins TRBV7-9 and TRBJ1-3; no firm D call. Trimming shortened V by 5 bases and J by 2 bases, and 4 bases separated the two germline ends. The CDR3 runs to 12 residues. In germline, CDR1 is SEHNR, CDR2 FQNEAQ (reference sequence). CDR3 region: CASSLTGNTIYF. The CDR3 DNA is TGTGCCAGCAGCCTAACTGGAAACACCATATATTTT.

The gene calls are TRBV19 and TRBJ1-5; weak D call: TRBD1 (6 bases). V was shortened by 2 bases and J by 7 bases, with 12 bases between the two germline ends. Germline V gene data show CDR1 as LNHDA and CDR2 as SQIVND (reference sequence). CDR3 length: 14 residues. The CDR3 loop is CASSIRGGRQPQHF. For the CDR3, the DNA is TGTGCCAGTAGTATACGGGGGGGCAGACAGCCCCAGCATTTT. The full variable domain, in which reference TRBV19 and TRBJ1-5 provide the parts outside the CDR3, is DGGITQSPKYLFRKEGQNVTLSCEQNLNHDAMYWYRQDPGQGLRLIYYSQIVNDFQKGDIAEGYSVSREKKESFPLTVTSAQKNPTAFYLCASSIRGGRQPQHFGDGTRLSIL.

In nucleotides, the CDR3 is TGCGCCAGCAGCTCCGGGACTAGCGGCCCCGAGAGCACAGATACGCAGTATTTT. Protein: CASSSGTSGPESTDTQYF. The chain joins TRBV4-1 to TRBJ2-3, with 11 bases aligning to TRBD2. Unmatched junction bases numbered 10, after V lost 5 bases and J lost 0 bases. Germline CDR1 MGHRA, CDR2 YSYEKL. This CDR3 has 18 residues.

V usage is TRBV9 and J usage is TRBJ2-3; 7 bases align to TRBD2. V trimming: 0 bases; J trimming: 4 bases; junction bases outside the gene matches: 2. Germline V gives CDR1 SGDLS, CDR2 YYNGEE. The CDR3 runs to 14 residues. The CDR3 region has the DNA TGTGCCAGCAGCGTAGCAGGGAGGGCAGATACGCAGTATTTT. It codes for CASSVAGRADTQYF.

The V gene is TRBV2, the J gene TRBJ2-1; TRBD2 is a possible D gene (5 bases). This CDR3 contains 15 residues. Per germline, CDR1 SNHLY and CDR2 FYNNEI. Trimming removed 11 bases from V and 0 bases from J, with 17 bases in between. The CDR3 DNA is TGTGCCGGTTATGGTGGGAGAAGCTCCTACAATGAGCAGTTCTTC. Protein: CAGYGGRSSYNEQFF.

The V and J genes are TRBV10-3 and TRBJ2-7, with 10 bases identical to TRBD2. Trimming at V came to 4 bases and at J to 3 bases, leaving 6 bases not matched to a gene. The V gene's germline CDR1 is ENHRY and CDR2 SYGVKD. The CDR3 sequence is 15 residues long. The CDR3 loop reads CAISVGSSGGYEQYF. DNA of the CDR3: TGTGCCATCAGTGTTGGATCTAGCGGGGGCTACGAGCAGTACTTC.

This chain joins TRBV7-2 and TRBJ2-3; 8 nucleotides line up with TRBD2. The CDR3 is 17 amino acids. The V gene end was trimmed by 5 bases and the J gene end by 2 bases; junction bases not matched to a gene: 12. The germline gives CDR1 SGHTA, CDR2 FQGNSA. The CDR3 region has the DNA TGTGCCAGCAGCCACCCTCTCCAGCGGGGGTACACAGATACGCAGTATTTT. Protein product: CASSHPLQRGYTDTQYF.

V is TRBV19 and J is TRBJ2-1, with D hard to call. The CDR3 is made up of 13 amino acids. Trimming removed 6 bases from V and 5 bases from J, with 11 bases in between. CDR1 LNHDA and CDR2 SQIVND come from the germline V gene (reference sequence). This CDR3 reads CASREAGDNEQFF. The CDR3 DNA follows: TGTGCCAGTAGAGAGGCCGGAGACAATGAGCAGTTCTTC.

The chain uses TRBV6-5 and TRBJ2-7; 7 positions agree with TRBD1. V dropped 6 bases and J dropped 5; count of bases not matched to a gene: 7. The germline V gene has CDR1 MNHEY and CDR2 SVGAGI. CDR3 size: 13 residues. CDR3 in amino acids: CASRRTGANEQYF. CDR3 in DNA: TGTGCCAGCAGGAGGACAGGAGCCAACGAGCAGTACTTC.

The CDR3 coding sequence is TGTGCCAGCTCACGGACGGGACAGGGAACGTCAAACTCACCCCTCCACTTT. Its translation is CASSRTGQGTSNSPLHF. The V gene is TRBV18, the J gene TRBJ1-6; 9 bases fit TRBD1. J gave up 10 bases and V 4 bases, and 14 bases lay outside the gene matches. The CDR3 runs to 17 residues. From germline, CDR1 is KGHSH and CDR2 LQKENI.

CDR3 residues: CASSLVLPDPGTGYTGELFF. In DNA form, the CDR3 reads TGTGCCAGCAGCTTAGTCCTGCCTGACCCCGGGACAGGGTACACCGGGGAGCTGTTTTTT. V gene TRBV7-6 combines with J gene TRBJ2-2; 9 nucleotides agree with TRBD1. Germline CDR1 reads SGHVS; CDR2 reads FNYEAQ. V shed 1 base and J 3 bases; nucleotides not matched to a gene: 15. CDR3 length equals 20 residues.

This chain uses TRBV9 with TRBJ2-7, with 8 nucleotides matching TRBD2. CDR3 length equals 14 residues. Germline V gene sequence: CDR1 SGDLS, CDR2 YYNGEE. V lost 2 bases and J lost 2; bases outside the gene matches: 3. CDR3 DNA sequence: TGTGCCAGCAGCGTTAGCGGGAAACCCTACGAGCAGTACTTC. Translated: CASSVSGKPYEQYF.

As concerns this clone: This CDR3 is also generated by other DNA sequences in the sample. The gene calls are TRBV6-1 and TRBJ1-3; no reliable D call. The CDR3 is made up of 12 amino acids. V lost 2 bases and J 5 bases, leaving 4 bases between the germline ends. Germline CDR1 is MNHNS and CDR2 is SASEGT. The CDR3 bases are TGTGCCAGCAGTGAACAGAGAAACACCATATATTTT. Protein sequence: CASSEQRNTIYF.

V is TRBV7-2 and J is TRBJ2-1; the D is unclear. The length of the CDR3 is 14 residues. V was cut by 1 base and J by 6 bases, with 10 bases left in between. CDR1 and CDR2 (germline): SGHTA, FQGNSA. This CDR3 is CASSLVRQRNEQFF. In nucleotides, the CDR3 is TGTGCCAGCAGCTTAGTCCGGCAGCGCAATGAGCAGTTCTTC.

The chain couples TRBV15 to TRBJ2-1; tentatively, D is TRBD1 (6 bases). The germline V and J ends were trimmed by 2 bases and 8 bases, with 13 bases remaining between them. The CDR3 has 14 amino acids. The germline CDR1 and CDR2 sequences are LNHNV and YYDKDF (reference sequence). Written as DNA, the CDR3 is TGTGCCACCAGCAGACAACAGGGCAGGGATGAGCAGTTCTTC. It codes for CATSRQQGRDEQFF. The entire variable domain, with the rest obtained from reference TRBV15 and TRBJ2-1, is as follows: DAMVIQNPRYQVTQFGKPVTLSCSQTLNHNVMYWYQQKSSQAPKLLFHYYDKDFNNEADTPDNFQSRRPNTSFCFLDIRSPGLGDTAMYLCATSRQQGRDEQFFGPGTRLTVL.